The 31 T cell receptor beta chains listed next were all sequenced from one sample in a study of CD8 T cells in Susac syndrome. RNA was extracted with the RNeasy kit, and a quantity of roughly 0.45 to 1 ug was reverse transcribed using random hexamers. A single record per CDR3 protein comes from TCRdb applying MiXCR to the immunoSEQ multiplex PCR reads. The sample lists about 130,000 distinct CDR3 sequences; roughly 94% were seen once. The sample was CD4+ T cells from PBMCs. These receptors originate from a human donor with multiple sclerosis.

This clonotype has a single count. The genes are TRBV5-1 and TRBJ1-6; the match to TRBD1 covers 8 bases. CDR1 and CDR2 from the germline V gene are SGHRS and YFSETQ. V was pared by 4 bases and J by 5 bases, with 5 bases of the junction left unmatched. The CDR3 covers 15 residues. The chain's CDR3 is CASSQGAANNSPLHF. The CDR3 DNA is TGCGCCAGCAGCCAGGGGGCAGCTAATAATTCACCCCTCCACTTT.

The chain links TRBV29-1 to TRBJ2-5; D unclear. The DNA end favors TRBJ2-1, so the J call may be wrong. Germline values: CDR1 SQVTM, CDR2 ANQGSEA. The CDR3 length is 8 residues. CDR3 nucleotides: TGCAGCGTTTTTCCCCAGTTCTTC. It specifies CSVFPQFF.

The chain carries TRBV9 and TRBJ1-2; D not resolved. Trimming took 2 bases from V and 14 from J, leaving 10 bases between them. Germline V lookup: CDR1 SGDLS, CDR2 YYNGEE. The CDR3 has 10 amino acids. Here the CDR3 DNA reads TGTGCCAGCAGCGTCTCTCCTTTAACCTTC. It yields the protein CASSVSPLTF.

The chain employs TRBV23-1 and TRBJ1-2; D remains ambiguous. TRBV23-1 is sorted into the ORF group, with uncertain function. V was pared by 2 bases and J by 6 bases, with 16 bases between. The CDR3 is 15 residues long. This CDR3 is CASSQEVQEAHGYTF. CDR3 DNA: TGCGCCAGCAGTCAAGAGGTCCAGGAAGCCCATGGCTACACCTTC.

The J gene is TRBJ2-4, the V gene TRBV29-1; D is unclear. Germline CDR1 is SQVTM and CDR2 is ANQGSEA. The germline V and J ends were trimmed by 0 bases and 1 base, with 7 bases remaining between them. The CDR3 contains 14 residues. CDR3 region: CSVEEGTAKNIQYF. CDR3 in DNA: TGCAGCGTTGAAGAGGGAACGGCCAAAAACATTCAGTACTTC.

The chain has TRBV2 and TRBJ2-7; maybe TRBD1 (5 bases). The CDR3 is 13 amino acids. The germline CDR1 and CDR2 sequences are SNHLY and FYNNEI. V was trimmed by 5 bases and J by 6 bases, leaving 14 bases between them. CDR3: CASSNTEGAEQYF. The CDR3 DNA is TGTGCCAGCAGTAACACAGAAGGGGCCGAGCAGTACTTC.

V and J are TRBV3-1 and TRBJ1-5; 7 nucleotides align to TRBD1. The germline V gene encodes CDR1 LGHDT and CDR2 YNNKEL (reference sequence). With 6 bases clipped from V and 4 bases from J, the junction kept 9 bases outside the gene matches. This CDR3 is built from 15 residues. Here the CDR3 DNA reads TGTGCCAGCAGTCTCCGGGCAGGGGGGAATCAGCCCCAGCATTTT. This translates into CASSLRAGGNQPQHF. The whole variable domain, remainder taken from reference TRBV3-1 and TRBJ1-5, is DTAVSQTPKYLVTQMGNDKSIKCEQNLGHDTMYWYKQDSKKFLKIMFSYNNKELIINETVPNRFSPKSPDKAHLNLHINSLELGDSAVYFCASSLRAGGNQPQHFGDGTRLSIL.

A single count supports this clonotype. The chain combines TRBV20-1 with TRBJ2-5; D possibly uses TRBD1 or TRBD2 (5 bases each). This CDR3 has 15 amino acids. Germline CDR1 and CDR2: DFQATT and SNEGSKA (reference sequence). Trimming cost V 6 bases and J 5 bases, with 22 bases left between them. Written as DNA, the CDR3 is TGCAGTGCCTGCGGGCGCAGGGCCACCGACGAGACCCAGTACTTC. Translated: CSACGRRATDETQYF.

V usage is TRBV10-3 and J usage is TRBJ1-3, with TRBD1 identical over 7 bases. CDR3 size: 15 residues. Trimming cost V 7 bases and J 2 bases; bases outside gene matches: 8. CDR1 and CDR2 from the germline V gene are ENHRY and SYGVKD. The CDR3 is CAITEDRLPGNTIYF. In DNA form, the CDR3 reads TGTGCCATCACCGAGGACAGGTTACCTGGAAACACCATATATTTT.

The chain combines TRBV5-4 with TRBJ1-3; no reliable D call. The V gene lost 1 base and the J gene lost 0 bases, with 5 bases spanning the gap. CDR1 is SGHNT, CDR2 YYREEE, per germline (reference sequence). The CDR3 spans 14 residues. The CDR3: CASSLSVSGNTIYF. The CDR3 bases are TGTGCCAGCAGCTTGTCGGTCTCTGGAAACACCATATATTTT.

The CDR3 is CASSPQGASYEQYF. For the CDR3, the DNA is TGTGCCAGCAGTCCACAGGGGGCGAGCTACGAGCAGTACTTC. The V call is TRBV12-3 or TRBV12-4, the J call TRBJ2-7; 9 nucleotides align to TRBD1. The CDR3 is 14 amino acids. V shed 5 bases and J 3 bases; nucleotides not matched to a gene: 5.

The chain uses TRBV7-9 and TRBJ2-5; the match to TRBD2 covers 15 bases. Germline V gene lookup returns CDR1 SEHNR and CDR2 FQNEAQ (reference sequence). V lost 3 bases, J lost 4 bases, and 3 bases stayed unmatched. The CDR3 totals 16 residues. CDR3 in amino acids: CASSFGLAGGRETQYF. CDR3 nucleotides: TGTGCCAGCAGCTTCGGACTAGCGGGAGGGAGAGAGACCCAGTACTTC.

This chain links TRBV27 with TRBJ2-6; D not certain. CDR3 length: 17 residues. Trimming pared 6 bases from V and 1 base from J, leaving 16 bases between. The germline V gene encodes CDR1 MNHEY and CDR2 SMNVEV (reference sequence). The CDR3 reads CASSSRPTLSGANVLTF. CDR3 coding DNA: TGTGCCAGCAGCTCCCGACCCACCTTATCTGGGGCCAACGTCCTGACTTTC. The entire variable domain, with the rest obtained from reference TRBV27 and TRBJ2-6, is as follows: EAQVTQNPRYLITVTGKKLTVTCSQNMNHEYMSWYRQDPGLGLRQIYYSMNVEVTDKGDVPEGYKVSRKEKRNFPLILESPSPNQTSLYFCASSSRPTLSGANVLTFGAGSRLTVL.

The rearrangement links TRBV7-9 to TRBJ1-1; D is ambiguous. V was trimmed by 3 bases and J by 0 bases, leaving 8 bases between them. Per germline, CDR1 SEHNR and CDR2 FQNEAQ (reference sequence). This CDR3 region has 14 residues. This CDR3 reads CASSLQQLNTEAFF. Here the CDR3 DNA reads TGTGCCAGCAGCTTGCAACAACTGAACACTGAAGCTTTCTTT.

The rearrangement links TRBV29-1 to TRBJ1-4; D possibly corresponds to TRBD1 (6 bases). The V end lost 7 bases, the J end lost 5 bases, and 8 bases lay between the germline ends. CDR3 size: 11 residues. Per the germline V gene, CDR1 is SQVTM and CDR2 is ANQGSEA. The CDR3 loop is CSGTENEKLFF. The CDR3, as DNA: TGCAGCGGGACAGAAAATGAAAAACTGTTTTTT.

This chain joins TRBV29-1 and TRBJ1-1; 7 nucleotides agree with TRBD1. The CDR3 spans 15 residues. V shed 4 bases and J 1 base; nucleotides not matched to a gene: 9. Germline V gene lookup returns CDR1 SQVTM and CDR2 ANQGSEA. This chain's CDR3 is CSVGATGTENTEAFF. CDR3 DNA sequence: TGCAGCGTTGGAGCTACCGGGACAGAGAACACTGAAGCTTTCTTT.

The V and J genes are TRBV15 and TRBJ2-4; 10 positions match TRBD2. The junction had 5 bases not matched to a gene; V was cut back by 0 bases and J by 6 bases. The germline CDR1 and CDR2 sequences are LNHNV and YYDKDF (reference sequence). CDR3 size: 16 residues. This chain's CDR3 is CATSRDGRTSGNIQYF. CDR3 bases: TGTGCCACCAGCAGAGATGGTAGGACTAGCGGAAACATTCAGTACTTC.

The chain employs TRBV28 and TRBJ1-3; no clear D gene. CDR3 length: 16 residues. The germline gives CDR1 MDHEN, CDR2 SYDVKM. Deletions cut 5 bases from V and 0 bases from J, with 14 bases between. CDR3 coding DNA: TGTGCCAGCAGTGGTCGAGATGTACGCTCTGGAAACACCATATATTTT. Protein sequence: CASSGRDVRSGNTIYF.

This clonotype has a handful of counts. This chain connects TRBV7-2 to TRBJ2-7; the D is unclear. The CDR3 covers 12 residues. V was shortened by 4 bases and J by 2 bases, with 6 bases between the two germline ends. CDR1 and CDR2 from the germline V gene are SGHTA and FQGNSA. The CDR3 sequence is CASSSPPYEQYF. CDR3 in DNA: TGTGCCAGCAGCTCTCCACCCTACGAGCAGTACTTC.

The rearrangement joins TRBV6-5 to TRBJ1-2; 8 nucleotides line up with TRBD1. The CDR3 is 14 amino acids. Germline V CDR1 and CDR2: MNHEY, SVGAGI. J gave up 6 bases and V 5 bases, and 8 bases lay outside the gene matches. CDR3 region: CASSNWDRHDGYTF. The CDR3 bases are TGTGCCAGCAGTAACTGGGACAGGCATGATGGCTACACCTTC.

The rearrangement links TRBV20-1 to TRBJ2-7; 16 bases agree with TRBD2. The CDR3 has 17 amino acids. V lost 4 bases to trimming and J lost 3 bases; unmatched junction nucleotides: 9. Per the germline V gene, CDR1 is DFQATT and CDR2 is SNEGSKA (reference sequence). The CDR3 loop is CSAKGLAGGPAFYEQYF. The DNA of the CDR3 is TGCAGTGCTAAGGGACTAGCGGGAGGGCCAGCATTCTACGAGCAGTACTTC.

The chain combines TRBV20-1 with TRBJ2-1; TRBD2 agrees at 8 bases. Trimming at V came to 5 bases and at J to 5 bases, leaving 14 bases not matched to a gene. The CDR3 runs to 16 residues. Per germline, CDR1 DFQATT and CDR2 SNEGSKA (reference sequence). Written as DNA, the CDR3 is TGCAGTGCTCCGGGGCTAGCGGGCAACCTCAACAATGAGCAGTTCTTC. Protein: CSAPGLAGNLNNEQFF.

This chain connects TRBV18 to TRBJ1-6; 8 bases map to TRBD1. The CDR3 is 15 residues long. Germline CDR1 reads KGHSH; CDR2 reads LQKENI. V was clipped by 5 bases and J by 13 bases; unmatched bases: 13. The CDR3 DNA reads as TGTGCCAGCTCAACTCGGACAGGGCTGTGGGAGCCCCTCCACTTT. Amino acids: CASSTRTGLWEPLHF.

This chain connects TRBV10-3 to TRBJ2-5; D remains ambiguous. The V gene lost 0 bases and the J gene lost 4 bases, with 6 bases spanning the gap. The CDR3 totals 13 residues. Germline values: CDR1 ENHRY, CDR2 SYGVKD. The chain's CDR3 is CAISESTLETQYF. The CDR3 DNA follows: TGTGCCATCAGTGAGTCTACTTTAGAGACCCAGTACTTC.

This clonotype was recorded only once. The chain's CDR3 is CASRVTGVGDTQYF. DNA for the CDR3: TGTGCCAGCAGGGTAACGGGAGTTGGAGATACGCAGTATTTT. The gene calls are TRBV6-5 and TRBJ2-3; D may be TRBD2 (6 bases). V was pared by 6 bases and J by 5 bases, with 15 bases between. This CDR3 has 14 amino acids. Looked up from germline, CDR1 is MNHEY and CDR2 is SVGAGI.

This CDR3 reads CASSFSVLEAFF. As DNA, the CDR3 is TGTGCCAGCAGTTTCAGTGTCCTTGAAGCTTTCTTT. The chain carries TRBV12-3 or TRBV12-4 and TRBJ1-1; D remains ambiguous. V dropped 3 bases and J dropped 7 bases, with 9 bases sitting between them. There are 12 residues in the CDR3.

The chain employs TRBV20-1 and TRBJ1-1; maybe TRBD1 (6 bases). Trimming stripped 3 bases from V and 3 bases from J, with 14 bases between. CDR1 and CDR2 from the germline V gene are DFQATT and SNEGSKA (reference sequence). CDR3 length: 14 amino acids. DNA of the CDR3: TGCAGTGCTAGGAAGGGGGGCGCGGACACTGAAGCTTTCTTT. Protein product: CSARKGGADTEAFF.

This chain links TRBV9 with TRBJ2-5; the match to TRBD2 covers 8 bases. V lost 6 bases and J lost 5; bases outside the gene matches: 15. Looked up from germline, CDR1 is SGDLS and CDR2 is YYNGEE. CDR3 length equals 16 residues. The CDR3 reads CASTFFAGRARETQYF. The CDR3 DNA follows: TGTGCCAGCACTTTTTTCGCCGGGAGGGCAAGGGAGACCCAGTACTTC.

The J gene is TRBJ2-7, the V gene TRBV4-1; D ambiguous. Germline V lookup: CDR1 MGHRA, CDR2 YSYEKL. Trimming removed 0 bases from V and 6 bases from J, with 15 bases in between. The CDR3 extends over 15 amino acids. CDR3 in DNA: TGCGCCAGCAGCCAAGATGGAACAGAGAAACGCGAGCAGTACTTC. This translates into CASSQDGTEKREQYF.

This sequence joins TRBV20-1 and TRBJ1-2; unclear D gene. Trimming stripped 3 bases from V and 4 bases from J, with 15 bases between. This CDR3 spans 14 amino acids. CDR1 is DFQATT and CDR2 is SNEGSKA in the germline V gene (reference sequence). The CDR3 reads CSASSNQAIYGYTF. The CDR3 DNA sequence: TGCAGTGCTAGCTCCAATCAGGCTATCTATGGCTACACCTTC.

This chain connects TRBV7-2 to TRBJ2-7, with 7 bases lining up with TRBD1. The CDR3 spans 12 residues. V lost 5 bases, J lost 6 bases, and 4 bases stayed unmatched. Germline lookup yields CDR1 SGHTA and CDR2 FQGNSA. The CDR3 sequence is CASSRDRAEQYF. CDR3 bases: TGTGCCAGCAGCCGGGACAGAGCCGAGCAGTACTTC.